This TCR gamma chain was sequenced for a study of gammadelta T cells in human blood (dated by TCRdb to about 2020). CDR1 is given as VINAFY and CDR2 as YDVSNSKD, both from the germline V gene. After removal of 0 bases from V and 8 bases from J, the junction retains 3 bases not matched to a gene. Inclusive of the bounding cysteine and phenylalanine, the CDR3 is 13 residues long. The CDR3 DNA has 39 bases and is translated from base 1. The library was prepared using RT-PCR. Sequencing instrument: Illumina MiSeq. TCRdb reanalyzed the public reads with the CATT caller, and identical DNA sequences were merged afterwards. This sample is represented by approximately 120 gamma-chain clones; 15% to 20% of them were singletons. Jointly, the top ten make up roughly 45% of the sample. Taking its sample share into account, this clone is large (0.1 to 1%). The antigen it binds to is not known. Nothing much larger sits one base from this clone, and base qualities are not available. Additional DNA sequences in this sample encode the identical CDR3.

Broader findings and caveats from the paper: In the study, polyclonal expansion of innate gamma-delta T cells immediately after birth was reported to appear to be driven by microbial exposure.

This clonotype originated in a human donor. Material for sequencing was Vgamma9Vdelta2 gamma-delta T cells from infant blood. Recombination linked TRGV5 to TRGJP2. The CDR3 protein sequence reads: CATWDRSDWIKTF. DNA sequence: TGTGCCACCTGGGACAGGTCCGATTGGATCAAGACGTTT.